The subject of this entry is one T cell receptor beta chain. No antigen is known for it. V gave up 3 bases and J gave up 8 bases; unmatched junction bases: 15. CDR3 size: 16 residues. Germline V gene sequence: CDR1 GTSNPN, CDR2 SVGIG (reference sequence). The naive CD8 population came from CD45RO-negative cells selected for CCR7, without terminally differentiated effector memory CD45RA+ cells. This specimen comes from a study of shared clonotypes between healthy human individuals. Broader study findings: Generation of non-shared clonotypes was less probable than generation of clonotypes shared by all four donors.

Method: immunoSEQ multiplex PCR; TCRdb's copy keeps in-frame clones and lacks some. The profile shows some 2,100,000 clones, 93% of them singletons. Sequences were obtained from naive CD8+ T cells from PBMCs. This sequence was found in a man aged 18 to 30 in good health. Some clones in this sample may be carry-over from other donors' samples. The chain is built from TRBV30 and TRBJ1-4; 7 bases map to TRBD1. CDR3 nucleotide sequence: TGTGCCTGGAGCTCTAAGGGGACAGCTCTAGGGGAAAAACTGTTTTTT. This translates into CAWSSKGTALGEKLFF. Complete variable domain (other parts from reference TRBV30 and TRBJ1-4): SQTIHQWPATLVQPVGSPLSLECTVEGTSNPNLYWYRQAAGRGLQLLFYSVGIGQISSEVPQNLSASRPQDRQFILSSKKLLLSDSGFYLCAWSSKGTALGEKLFFGSGTQLSVL.